These 10 T cell receptor beta chains were sequenced from one sample in a study of identical twins. TCRdb passed the 5' RACE reads through MiXCR, listing each CDR3 protein once. In the table there are about 900,000 distinct CDR3 sequences, over 9% of which are singletons. The same data also went into a second study, on yellow fever vaccine responses in identical twins.

The sequenced material came from PBMCs. These receptors originate from a woman aged 18-29 years in good health.

V is TRBV3-1 and J is TRBJ2-2; D might be TRBD1 (6 bases). Germline loops: CDR1 LGHDT, CDR2 YNNKEL (reference sequence). Trimming stripped 2 bases from V and 1 base from J, with 14 bases between. The CDR3 is made up of 17 amino acids. CDR3 nucleotides: TGTGCCAGCAGCCAACCAATGACAGGAAAGAACACCGGGGAGCTGTTTTTT. This encodes CASSQPMTGKNTGELFF. The full variable domain, in which reference TRBV3-1 and TRBJ2-2 provide the parts outside the CDR3, is DTAVSQTPKYLVTQMGNDKSIKCEQNLGHDTMYWYKQDSKKFLKIMFSYNNKELIINETVPNRFSPKSPDKAHLNLHINSLELGDSAVYFCASSQPMTGKNTGELFFGEGSRLTVL.

In this sample, this clonotype turned up a few times. The chain joins TRBV9 to TRBJ2-1; 9 bases are shared with TRBD2. The CDR3 loop spans 16 amino acids. From germline, CDR1 is SGDLS and CDR2 YYNGEE. The V segment lost 0 bases and the J segment 7 bases; nucleotides outside the gene matches: 8. This CDR3 reads CASSVASGNFNNEQFF. The CDR3 DNA reads TGTGCCAGCAGCGTAGCTAGCGGGAACTTCAATAATGAGCAGTTCTTC.

The J gene is TRBJ2-1, the V gene TRBV19, with 15 bases fitting TRBD2. After removal of 6 bases from V and 7 bases from J, the junction contained 10 bases not matched to a gene. CDR1 and CDR2 from the germline V gene are LNHDA and SQIVND (reference sequence). This CDR3 is 17 amino acids long. CDR3 amino acids: CASSASRGTSGRNEQFF. CDR3 nucleotide sequence: TGTGCCAGTAGCGCCTCTCGAGGGACTAGCGGGAGGAATGAGCAGTTCTTC.

This chain uses TRBV12-3 or TRBV12-4 with TRBJ1-6; TRBD1 matches 7 bases. CDR3 size: 15 residues. Trimming took 2 bases from V and 7 from J; bases not matched to a gene: 5. CDR3: CASSLLGQSNSPLHF. CDR3 DNA sequence: TGTGCCAGCAGTTTACTGGGACAGTCGAATTCACCCCTCCACTTT.

Ten or more counts support this clonotype. This chain uses TRBV9 with TRBJ2-2; D is uncertain. The germline V and J ends were trimmed by 0 bases and 4 bases, with 7 bases remaining between them. CDR1 is SGDLS, CDR2 YYNGEE, per germline. The CDR3 totals 14 residues. The CDR3, as DNA: TGTGCCAGCAGCGTAGACGGCAGCACCGGGGAGCTGTTTTTT. Its translation is CASSVDGSTGELFF. Using reference TRBV9 and TRBJ2-2 for the parts outside the CDR3, the full variable domain is DSGVTQTPKHLITATGQRVTLRCSPRSGDLSVYWYQQSLDQGLQFLIQYYNGEERAKGNILERFSAQQFPDLHSELNLSSLELGDSALYFCASSVDGSTGELFFGEGSRLTVL.

This clonotype has a handful of counts. V is TRBV7-8 and J is TRBJ1-1; 7 nucleotides agree with TRBD1. V lost 8 bases, J lost 5 bases, and 8 bases stayed unmatched. CDR1 SGHVS and CDR2 FQNEAQ come from the germline V gene. The CDR3 has 13 residues. Here the CDR3 reads CASHEGAQTEAFF. CDR3 nucleotide sequence: TGTGCCAGCCACGAGGGGGCGCAAACTGAAGCTTTCTTT.

This clonotype has more than one count but fewer than ten. The chain carries TRBV3-1 and TRBJ2-5; unclear D gene. The V gene's germline CDR1 is LGHDT and CDR2 YNNKEL (reference sequence). Trimming shortened V by 3 bases and J by 4 bases, and 6 bases separated the two germline ends. This CDR3 spans 12 amino acids. The CDR3 DNA follows: TGTGCCAGCAGCCACAACCGAGAGACCCAGTACTTC. Protein: CASSHNRETQYF.

This clonotype was picked up a small number of times. The V and J genes are TRBV6-2 or TRBV6-3 and TRBJ1-5, with 9 positions matching TRBD1. Germline CDR1 reads MNHEY; CDR2 reads SVGEGT. V was clipped by 2 bases and J by 10 bases; unmatched bases: 18. This CDR3 has 18 amino acids. CDR3 amino acids: CASSYPFWGQGLLQPQHF. DNA for the CDR3: TGTGCCAGCAGTTACCCGTTTTGGGGACAGGGCCTTCTACAACCCCAGCATTTT.

The chain has TRBV20-1 and TRBJ2-1; TRBD2 matches at 7 bases. The CDR3 is made up of 14 amino acids. The V gene's germline CDR1 is DFQATT and CDR2 SNEGSKA (reference sequence). V was pared by 4 bases and J by 2 bases, with 5 bases of the junction left unmatched. CDR3: CSAIRDYAYNEQFF. The CDR3 DNA sequence: TGCAGTGCTATCCGGGACTACGCCTACAATGAGCAGTTCTTC.

The rearrangement links TRBV7-7 to TRBJ2-5; maybe TRBD1 (8 bases). This CDR3 comprises 16 residues. V lost 2 bases to trimming and J lost 5 bases, with 18 bases between them. From germline, CDR1 is SSHAT and CDR2 FNYEAQ (reference sequence). CDR3 nucleotides: TGTGCCAGCAGCTTAAATCCCTACAGGGGGGGGGAGACCCAGTACTTC. Translating it yields CASSLNPYRGGETQYF. Drawing the rest from reference TRBV7-7 and TRBJ2-5, the complete variable domain is GAGVSQSPRYKVTKRGQDVTLRCDPISSHATLYWYQQALGQGPEFLTYFNYEAQPDKSGLPSDRFSAERPEGSISTLTIQRTEQRDSAMYRCASSLNPYRGGETQYFGPGTRLLVL.